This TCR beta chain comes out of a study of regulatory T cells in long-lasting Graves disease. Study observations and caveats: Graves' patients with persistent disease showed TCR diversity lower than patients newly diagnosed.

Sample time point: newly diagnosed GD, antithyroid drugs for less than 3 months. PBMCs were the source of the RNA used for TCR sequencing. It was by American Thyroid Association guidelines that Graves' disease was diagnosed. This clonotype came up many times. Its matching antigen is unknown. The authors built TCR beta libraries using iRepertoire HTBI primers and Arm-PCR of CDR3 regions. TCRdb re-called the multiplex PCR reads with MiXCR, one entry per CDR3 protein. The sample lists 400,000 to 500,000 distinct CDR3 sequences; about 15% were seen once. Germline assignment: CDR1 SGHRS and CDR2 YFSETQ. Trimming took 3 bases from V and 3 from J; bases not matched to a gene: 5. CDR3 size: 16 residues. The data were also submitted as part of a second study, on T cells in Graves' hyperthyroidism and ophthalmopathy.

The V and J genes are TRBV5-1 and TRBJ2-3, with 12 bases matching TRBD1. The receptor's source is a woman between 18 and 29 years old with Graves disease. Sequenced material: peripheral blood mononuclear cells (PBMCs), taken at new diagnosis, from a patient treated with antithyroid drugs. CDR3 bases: TGCGCCAGCAGCTCGGGGACAGGGGGCGAAACAGATACGCAGTATTTT. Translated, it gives CASSSGTGGETDTQYF.